This is a list of T cell receptor beta chains from one sample in a study of patients with pleural tuberculosis. TCRdb reprocessed the reads with MiXCR, giving one entry per CDR3 protein. The sample lists around 50,000 distinct CDR3 sequences, about 6.8% occurring once. These receptors all stem from a human donor with pleural tuberculosis. CDR3s include the opening cysteine and the closing phenylalanine or tryptophan. D genes are given only for firm matches. The listing skips clone size in some rows; elsewhere it reads once, few, many or a size class.

d_call j_call clone_size v_call cdr3_aa cdr3_nt
TRBD1 TRBJ1-1 medium-sized TRBV10-3 CAISGTGKSTEAFF TGTGCCATCAGCGGGACAGGGAAAAGTACTGAAGCTTTCTTT
TRBD2 TRBJ2-1 few TRBV19 CASSASGTYNEQFF TGTGCCAGTAGTGCTAGCGGAACTTACAATGAGCAGTTCTTC
. TRBJ2-3 medium-sized TRBV11-2 CASSETGTSTDTQYF TGTGCCAGCAGCGAGACAGGCACTAGCACAGATACGCAGTATTTT
TRBD1 TRBJ2-3 many TRBV6-1 CASIRDRSTDTQYF TGTGCCAGCATCCGGGACAGGAGCACAGATACGCAGTATTTT
. TRBJ2-4 many TRBV2 CASRVLRLKNIQYF TGTGCCAGCAGAGTTCTAAGGCTCAAAAACATTCAGTACTTC
. TRBJ2-4 few TRBV11-1 CASSLTGENIQYF TGTGCCAGCAGCTTAACGGGCGAAAACATTCAGTACTTC
TRBD1 TRBJ1-1 many TRBV7-6 CATGQLNTEAFF TGTGCCACGGGACAGTTGAACACTGAAGCTTTCTTT
. TRBJ1-5 many TRBV3-1 CASSQDRNLQPQHF TGTGCCAGCAGCCAAGATCGGAATCTTCAGCCCCAGCATTTT
. TRBJ1-1 many TRBV10-2 CASSRDTEAFF TGCGCCAGCAGCAGGGACACTGAAGCTTTCTTT
. TRBJ1-2 many TRBV24-1 CATSDSNGYTF TGTGCCACCAGTGATTCGAATGGCTACACCTTC
. TRBJ2-2 . TRBV11-1 CASSLRGQGGTGELFF TGTGCCAGCAGCTTACGAGGCCAGGGGGGAACCGGGGAGCTGTTTTTT
. TRBJ2-3 . TRBV5-4 CASSLDGGDTQYF TGTGCCAGCAGCTTGGACGGAGGGGATACGCAGTATTTT
TRBD2 TRBJ2-3 . TRBV11-2 CASSLSLREGTQYF TGTGCCAGCAGCTTATCCTTGCGGGAGGGTACGCAGTATTTT
. TRBJ2-1 many TRBV4-2 CASSQGRRLVHFEQFF TGTGCCAGCAGCCAAGGAAGACGACTAGTACACTTTGAGCAGTTCTTC
. TRBJ1-2 few TRBV20-1 CSASGPLDYGYTF TGCAGTGCTAGTGGCCCCCTGGACTATGGCTACACCTTC
. TRBJ1-5 many TRBV27 CASSATRLQPQHF TGTGCCAGCAGTGCCACCCGTCTGCAGCCCCAGCATTTT
. TRBJ2-1 . TRBV12-3/TRBV12-4 CASRLHGTLDNEQFF TGTGCCAGCAGACTCCACGGGACCCTCGACAATGAGCAGTTCTTC
. TRBJ1-1 many TRBV28 CAIGPHTEAFF TGTGCAATCGGCCCCCACACTGAAGCTTTCTTT
. TRBJ1-1 many TRBV2 CASSEGDWSPNTEAFF TGTGCCAGCAGTGAGGGGGACTGGAGTCCGAACACTGAAGCTTTCTTT
. TRBJ2-7 . TRBV12-3/TRBV12-4 CASSLAGHSYEQYF TGTGCCAGCAGTTTAGCCGGACACTCCTACGAGCAGTACTTC
. TRBJ2-1 few TRBV18 CASSPDSSSSEQFF TGTGCCAGCTCACCAGATAGTTCTTCAAGTGAGCAGTTCTTC
. TRBJ1-3 few TRBV30 CAWTRGPGNTIYF TGTGCCTGGACCAGGGGACCTGGAAACACCATATATTTT
. TRBJ1-2 many TRBV2 CASSTGRGGYTF TGTGCCAGCAGTACAGGGCGGGGAGGCTACACCTTC
. TRBJ2-1 many TRBV11-1 CASSLGLSNEQFF TGTGCCAGCAGCTTAGGCCTGAGCAATGAGCAGTTCTTC
. TRBJ2-6 many TRBV2 CASSEQLGSGANVLTF TGTGCCAGCAGTGAACAGCTTGGTTCTGGGGCCAACGTCCTGACTTTC
TRBD2 TRBJ2-1 many TRBV20-1 CSAMVLGLAEDNEQFF TGCAGTGCTATGGTTCTTGGACTAGCGGAGGACAATGAGCAGTTCTTC
. TRBJ1-2 many TRBV27 CASRRGPGYGYTF TGTGCCAGCAGGCGAGGACCAGGCTATGGCTACACCTTC
. TRBJ1-3 . TRBV29-1 CSVEGLGVGGNTIYF TGCAGCGTTGAAGGTTTAGGCGTGGGAGGAAACACCATATATTTT
. TRBJ2-2 few TRBV6-4 CASSDSATGELFF TGTGCCAGCAGTGACTCAGCCACCGGGGAGCTGTTTTTT
. TRBJ2-2 many TRBV12-5 CASGLVLSDTGELFF TGTGCTAGTGGTTTGGTACTTTCGGACACCGGGGAGCTGTTTTTT
TRBD2 TRBJ2-3 few TRBV20-1 CSARGVAGVSDTQYF TGCAGTGCTAGAGGCGTAGCGGGAGTCTCAGATACGCAGTATTTT
. TRBJ1-6 . TRBV4-2 CASSPHLADYNSPLHF TGTGCCAGCAGCCCACACTTGGCAGATTATAATTCACCCCTCCACTTT
TRBD1 TRBJ1-2 . TRBV2 CASRWGQGTVYGYTF TGTGCCAGCAGATGGGGACAGGGTACAGTCTATGGCTACACCTTC
. TRBJ1-1 many TRBV2 CASSKNTEAFF TGTGCCAGCAGTAAGAACACTGAAGCTTTCTTT
. TRBJ1-1 many TRBV29-1 CSVEEDRLMNTEAFF TGCAGCGTTGAAGAAGACAGACTAATGAACACTGAAGCTTTCTTT
TRBD1 TRBJ1-2 few TRBV29-1 CSVEMQGDGYTF TGCAGCGTTGAGATGCAGGGGGATGGCTACACCTTC
TRBD1 TRBJ1-1 many TRBV6-2/TRBV6-3 CASSYSSDRANTEAFF TGTGCCAGCAGTTACAGTTCGGACAGGGCGAACACTGAAGCTTTCTTT
. TRBJ1-1 few TRBV29-1 CSVARPMNTEAFF TGCAGCGTTGCTAGGCCGATGAACACTGAAGCTTTCTTT
. TRBJ1-2 few TRBV19 CASSARGRGVVYGYTF TGTGCCAGTAGCGCGCGGGGGCGAGGAGTCGTCTATGGCTACACCTTC
. TRBJ2-3 many TRBV7-3 CASSFTRDTQYF TGTGCCAGCAGCTTTACCAGGGATACGCAGTATTTT
TRBD2 TRBJ2-3 . TRBV19 CASSPFLGLAEADTQYF TGTGCCAGTAGCCCCTTCCTGGGACTAGCGGAAGCAGATACGCAGTATTTT
. TRBJ1-1 many TRBV20-1 CSARDWGRNTEAFF TGCAGTGCTAGAGATTGGGGGAGGAACACTGAAGCTTTCTTT
. TRBJ2-2 . TRBV9 CASSVVWNTGELFF TGTGCCAGCAGCGTAGTCTGGAACACCGGGGAGCTGTTTTTT
. TRBJ1-2 many TRBV20-1 CSVRGASNYGYTF TGCAGTGTTAGAGGGGCCAGCAACTATGGCTACACCTTC
. TRBJ2-7 many TRBV6-2/TRBV6-3 CASSYSSGSYEQYF TGTGCCAGCAGTTACTCTAGCGGCTCCTACGAGCAGTACTTC
. TRBJ1-6 few TRBV9 CASSVSPGDPNSPLHF TGTGCCAGCAGCGTATCCCCCGGGGATCCAAATTCACCCCTCCACTTT
. TRBJ2-1 many TRBV25-1 CASRGTGTQSSYNEQFF TGTGCCAGCAGAGGGACGGGAACTCAGAGCTCCTACAATGAGCAGTTCTTC
. TRBJ1-1 many TRBV7-9 CASSFTEAFF TGTGCCAGCAGCTTCACTGAAGCTTTCTTT
. TRBJ2-5 . TRBV12-3/TRBV12-4 CASSLYSRPQETQYF TGTGCCAGCAGTTTATATTCGAGACCCCAAGAGACCCAGTACTTC
TRBD1 TRBJ2-3 many TRBV6-5 CASSFRQGDTQYF TGTGCCAGCAGTTTCCGACAGGGCGATACGCAGTATTTT
. TRBJ1-1 many TRBV28 CASSLLSGRNTEAFF TGTGCCAGCAGTTTACTCTCTGGGCGGAACACTGAAGCTTTCTTT
. TRBJ1-1 few TRBV29-1 CSVYILDKNTEAFF TGCAGCGTTTACATTCTTGACAAGAACACTGAAGCTTTCTTT
. TRBJ2-5 few TRBV12-3/TRBV12-4 CASGLSGETQYF TGTGCCAGCGGATTATCAGGAGAGACCCAGTACTTC
TRBD1 TRBJ1-2 many TRBV12-3/TRBV12-4 CASSLLTRQGVKGYTF TGTGCCAGCAGTTTGCTTACCCGACAGGGAGTAAAAGGCTACACCTTC